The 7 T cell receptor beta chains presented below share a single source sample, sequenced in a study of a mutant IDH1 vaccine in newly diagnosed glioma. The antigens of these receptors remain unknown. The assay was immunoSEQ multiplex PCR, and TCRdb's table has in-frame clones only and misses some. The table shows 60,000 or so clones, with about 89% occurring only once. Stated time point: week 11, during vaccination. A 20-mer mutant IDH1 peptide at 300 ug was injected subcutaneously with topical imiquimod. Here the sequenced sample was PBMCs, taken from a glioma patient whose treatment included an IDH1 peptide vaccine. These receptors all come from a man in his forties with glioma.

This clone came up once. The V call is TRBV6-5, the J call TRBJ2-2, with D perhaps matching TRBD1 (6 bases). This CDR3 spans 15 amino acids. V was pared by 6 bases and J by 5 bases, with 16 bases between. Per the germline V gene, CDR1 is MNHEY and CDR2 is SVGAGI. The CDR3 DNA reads TGTGCCAGCAGAGAGGGTCAGGGGAAAACCGGGGAGCTGTTTTTT. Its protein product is CASREGQGKTGELFF.

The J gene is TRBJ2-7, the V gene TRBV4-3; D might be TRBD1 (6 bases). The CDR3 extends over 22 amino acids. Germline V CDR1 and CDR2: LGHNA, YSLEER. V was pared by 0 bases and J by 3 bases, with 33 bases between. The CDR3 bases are TGCGCCAGCAGCCAAGATCTGTTACAGGGTAAGGGGTATCTGTCCCCCCTCTACGAGCAGTACTTC. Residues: CASSQDLLQGKGYLSPLYEQYF.

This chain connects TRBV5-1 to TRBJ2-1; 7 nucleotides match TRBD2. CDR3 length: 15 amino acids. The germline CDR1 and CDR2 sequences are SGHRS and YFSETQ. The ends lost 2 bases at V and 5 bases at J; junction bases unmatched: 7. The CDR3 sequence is CASSFTGTTNNEQFF. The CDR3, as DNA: TGCGCCAGCAGCTTTACCGGGACTACAAACAATGAGCAGTTCTTC.

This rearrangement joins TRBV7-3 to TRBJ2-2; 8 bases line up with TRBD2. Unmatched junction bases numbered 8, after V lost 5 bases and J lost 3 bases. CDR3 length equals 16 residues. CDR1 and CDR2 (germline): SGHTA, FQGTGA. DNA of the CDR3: TGTGCCAGCAGCCTAGTCGGGACTAGAGACACCGGGGAGCTGTTTTTT. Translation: CASSLVGTRDTGELFF.

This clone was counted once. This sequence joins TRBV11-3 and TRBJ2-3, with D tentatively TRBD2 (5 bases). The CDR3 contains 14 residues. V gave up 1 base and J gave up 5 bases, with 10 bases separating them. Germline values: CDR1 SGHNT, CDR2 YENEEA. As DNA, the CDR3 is TGTGCCAGCAGCTTAGGCGGGTATGGAGATACGCAGTATTTT. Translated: CASSLGGYGDTQYF.

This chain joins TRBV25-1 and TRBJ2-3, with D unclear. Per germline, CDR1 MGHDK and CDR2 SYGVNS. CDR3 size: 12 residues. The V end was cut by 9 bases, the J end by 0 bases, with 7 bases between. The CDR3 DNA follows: TGTGCCAGTCGACGGAGCACAGATACGCAGTATTTT. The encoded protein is CASRRSTDTQYF.

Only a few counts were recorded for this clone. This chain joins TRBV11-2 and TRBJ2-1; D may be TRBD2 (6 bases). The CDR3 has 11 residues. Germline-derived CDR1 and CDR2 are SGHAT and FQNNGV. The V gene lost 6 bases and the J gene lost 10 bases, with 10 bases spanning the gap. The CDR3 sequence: CASSYGGEQFF. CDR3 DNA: TGTGCCAGCAGTTATGGGGGGGAGCAGTTCTTC.